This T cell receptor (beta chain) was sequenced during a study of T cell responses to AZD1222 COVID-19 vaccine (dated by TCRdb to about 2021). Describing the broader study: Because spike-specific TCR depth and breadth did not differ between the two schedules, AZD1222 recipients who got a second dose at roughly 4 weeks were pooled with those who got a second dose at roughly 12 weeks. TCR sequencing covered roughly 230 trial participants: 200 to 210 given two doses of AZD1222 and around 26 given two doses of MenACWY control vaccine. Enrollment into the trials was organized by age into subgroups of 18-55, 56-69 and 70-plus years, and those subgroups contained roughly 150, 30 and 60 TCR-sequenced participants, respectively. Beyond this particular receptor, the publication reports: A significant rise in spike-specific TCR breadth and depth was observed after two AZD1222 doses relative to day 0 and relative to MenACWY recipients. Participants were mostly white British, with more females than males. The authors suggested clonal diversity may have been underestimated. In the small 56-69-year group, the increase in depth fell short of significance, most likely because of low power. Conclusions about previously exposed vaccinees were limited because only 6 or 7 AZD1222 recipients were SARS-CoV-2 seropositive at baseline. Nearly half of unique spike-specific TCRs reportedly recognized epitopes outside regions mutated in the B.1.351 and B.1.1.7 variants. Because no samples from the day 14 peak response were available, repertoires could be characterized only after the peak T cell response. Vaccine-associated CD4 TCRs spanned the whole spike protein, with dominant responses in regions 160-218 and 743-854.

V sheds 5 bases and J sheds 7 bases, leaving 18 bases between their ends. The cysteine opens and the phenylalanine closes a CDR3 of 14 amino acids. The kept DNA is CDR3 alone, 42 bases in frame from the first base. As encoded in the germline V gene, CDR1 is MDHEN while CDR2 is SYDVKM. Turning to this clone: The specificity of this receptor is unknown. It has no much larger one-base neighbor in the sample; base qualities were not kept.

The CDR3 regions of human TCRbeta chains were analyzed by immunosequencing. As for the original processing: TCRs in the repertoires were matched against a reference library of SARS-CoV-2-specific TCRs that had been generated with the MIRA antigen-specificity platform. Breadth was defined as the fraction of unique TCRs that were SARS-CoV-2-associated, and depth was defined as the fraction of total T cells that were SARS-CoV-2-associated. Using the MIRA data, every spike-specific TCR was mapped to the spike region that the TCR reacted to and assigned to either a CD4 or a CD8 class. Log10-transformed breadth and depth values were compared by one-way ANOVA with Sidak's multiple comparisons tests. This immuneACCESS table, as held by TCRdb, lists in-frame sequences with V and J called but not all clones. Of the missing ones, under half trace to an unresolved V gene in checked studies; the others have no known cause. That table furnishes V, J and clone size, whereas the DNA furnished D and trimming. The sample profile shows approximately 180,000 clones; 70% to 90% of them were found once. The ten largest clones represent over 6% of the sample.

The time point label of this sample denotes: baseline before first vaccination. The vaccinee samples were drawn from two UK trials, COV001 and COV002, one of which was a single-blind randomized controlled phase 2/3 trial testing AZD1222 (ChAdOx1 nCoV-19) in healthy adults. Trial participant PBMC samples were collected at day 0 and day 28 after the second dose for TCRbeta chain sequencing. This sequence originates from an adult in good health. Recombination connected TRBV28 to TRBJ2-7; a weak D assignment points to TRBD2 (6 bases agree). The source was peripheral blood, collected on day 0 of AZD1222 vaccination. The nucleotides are TGTGCCAGCAGTCCCCCCGGGACGGCGGGGGAGCAGTACTTC. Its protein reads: CASSPPGTAGEQYF.